These 18 T cell receptor beta chains were sequenced from one sample in a study of vaccination effects on CD4 cells after COVID-19 (dated by TCRdb to between 2021 and 2022). The library was prepared using the immunoSEQ multiplex PCR assay. In TCRdb, the immuneACCESS table is reduced to in-frame sequences with V and J assigned. These tables do not hold every clone; where another copy was compared, an unresolved V gene accounts for under half, and the others remain unexplained. For this sample there are around 33,000 clones; around 82% appear just once. The top ten clonotypes cover 1.5% of the sample. No antigen has been identified for these receptors. To identify antigen-specific CD4+ T cell clonotypes by their expansion, the ViraFEST assay first stimulated PBMC with viral peptide pools and then applied TCR sequencing. After more than nine days of culture, CD4+ T cells were isolated with the EasySep CD4+ T cell isolation kit. Participants received two doses of either the BNT162b2 or the mRNA-1273 mRNA SARS-CoV-2 vaccine.

The sequencing used CD4+ T cells from PBMCs cultured with HCoV-NL63 spike peptides, collected after COVID-19 vaccination. The intended sense of this specimen's cell subset or site label: HCoV-NL63 spike overlapping peptide pool stimulation. These receptors were taken from a human donor who received a COVID-19 vaccine. Some clones in this sample may be carry-over from other donors' samples.

The chain is built from TRBV18 and TRBJ1-1; weak D call: TRBD1 (6 bases). The CDR3 is made up of 15 amino acids. Germline V gene data show CDR1 as KGHSH and CDR2 as LQKENI. Trimming removed 6 bases at V and 2 bases at J, with 16 bases between. This chain's CDR3 is CASSPSSRGNTEAFF. CDR3 nucleotides: TGTGCCAGCTCGCCCTCATCCAGGGGTAACACTGAAGCTTTCTTT.

The chain couples TRBV5-1 to TRBJ2-1, with TRBD1 matching over 10 bases. The CDR3 runs 14 residues. Germline-derived CDR1 and CDR2 are SGHRS and YFSETQ. The V segment lost 4 bases and the J segment 16 bases; nucleotides outside the gene matches: 14. The CDR3 loop reads CASSKGQGTPFQFF. For the CDR3, the DNA is TGCGCCAGCAGCAAGGGACAGGGGACGCCTTTTCAATTCTTC.

The chain is built from TRBV18 and TRBJ1-6, with 8 bases aligning to TRBD1. The V segment lost 0 bases and the J segment 7 bases; nucleotides outside the gene matches: 2. The CDR3 is 15 residues long. Looked up from germline, CDR1 is KGHSH and CDR2 is LQKENI. CDR3: CASSPPQGANSPLHF. CDR3 DNA sequence: TGTGCCAGCTCACCACCGCAGGGGGCAAATTCACCCCTCCACTTT.

The chain uses TRBV9 and TRBJ2-3; 7 nucleotides line up with TRBD1. This CDR3 is built from 17 residues. The germline CDR1 and CDR2 sequences are SGDLS and YYNGEE. After removal of 3 bases from V and 3 bases from J, the junction contained 13 bases not matched to a gene. For the CDR3, the DNA is TGTGCCAGCAGCGAAAATCGACAGGGCAAAGGAACAGATACGCAGTATTTT. Translating gives CASSENRQGKGTDTQYF.

This rearrangement joins TRBV28 to TRBJ1-5; D is unclear. The germline V gene encodes CDR1 MDHEN and CDR2 SYDVKM. The CDR3 extends over 12 amino acids. V lost 3 bases, J lost 8 bases, and 8 bases lay in between. In DNA form, the CDR3 reads TGTGCCAGCAGTTTGATGCAGGAGCCCCAGCATTTT. Amino acid sequence: CASSLMQEPQHF.

V and J are TRBV5-1 and TRBJ2-1; D may be TRBD1 or TRBD2 (6 bases each). The CDR3 totals 16 residues. Trimming took 0 bases from V and 6 from J, leaving 16 bases between them. Per germline, CDR1 SGHRS and CDR2 YFSETQ. In DNA, the CDR3 is TGCGCCAGCAGCTTGGGGGGGGTACGAGGGGGCAATGAGCAGTTCTTC. This translates into CASSLGGVRGGNEQFF. The full variable domain, with the rest looked up from reference TRBV5-1 and TRBJ2-1, is KAGVTQTPRYLIKTRGQQVTLSCSPISGHRSVSWYQQTPGQGLQFLFEYFSETQRNKGNFPGRFSGRQFSNSRSEMNVSTLELGDSALYLCASSLGGVRGGNEQFFGPGTRLTVL.

This clone was recorded a few times. This rearrangement joins TRBV28 to TRBJ2-6; D gene unclear. The V end lost 3 bases, the J end lost 4 bases, and 10 bases lay between the germline ends. Germline-derived CDR1 and CDR2 are MDHEN and SYDVKM. CDR3 size: 15 residues. The CDR3 bases are TGTGCCAGCAGTTTTAGTAGGGCCGGGGCCAACGTCCTGACTTTC. It codes for CASSFSRAGANVLTF.

V usage is TRBV24-1 and J usage is TRBJ2-3, with 8 nucleotides matching TRBD1. V trimming: 3 bases; J trimming: 0 bases; junction bases outside the gene matches: 10. CDR3 length equals 18 residues. Germline-derived CDR1 and CDR2 are KGHDR and SFDVKD. Here the CDR3 reads CATSDRTPRGPSTDTQYF. The DNA for the CDR3 is TGTGCCACCAGTGATAGAACACCCAGGGGGCCGAGCACAGATACGCAGTATTTT.

The V gene is TRBV7-3, the J gene TRBJ2-2; D is uncertain. The V end was cut by 6 bases, the J end by 6 bases, with 17 bases between. The CDR3 contains 15 residues. In germline, CDR1 is SGHTA, CDR2 FQGTGA. The CDR3 sequence: CASSGSRSPAGELFF. DNA of the CDR3: TGTGCCAGCAGTGGATCGCGGTCTCCCGCCGGGGAGCTGTTTTTT.

V usage is TRBV7-2 and J usage is TRBJ2-5, with D unresolved. Germline V gene lookup returns CDR1 SGHTA and CDR2 FQGNSA. V shed 6 bases and J shed 2 bases, with 13 bases lying between them. CDR3 length equals 14 residues. Written as DNA, the CDR3 is TGTGCCAGCAGACCCGGACGTGCTCAAGAGACCCAGTACTTC. The encoded protein is CASRPGRAQETQYF. Drawing the rest from reference TRBV7-2 and TRBJ2-5, the complete variable domain is GAGVSQSPSNKVTEKGKDVELRCDPISGHTALYWYRQSLGQGLEFLIYFQGNSAPDKSGLPSDRFSAERTGGSVSTLTIQRTQQEDSAVYLCASRPGRAQETQYFGPGTRLLVL.

The genes are TRBV24-1 and TRBJ2-1; D is undetermined. The CDR3 sequence is 15 residues long. V dropped 4 bases and J dropped 0 bases, with 9 bases sitting between them. Germline V CDR1 and CDR2: KGHDR, SFDVKD. CDR3 sequence: CATSEARGSYNEQFF. The CDR3 DNA is TGTGCCACCAGTGAGGCCAGAGGCTCCTACAATGAGCAGTTCTTC.

The rearrangement uses TRBV30 and TRBJ2-3; 8 positions agree with TRBD2. Germline trimming cut 3 bases from V and 5 bases from J; bases unmatched to any gene: 7. This CDR3 contains 14 residues. Germline CDR1 reads GTSNPN; CDR2 reads SVGIG (reference sequence). CDR3 region: CAWSSGSSVDTQYF. In DNA form, the CDR3 reads TGTGCCTGGAGCAGCGGGAGTAGTGTAGATACGCAGTATTTT.

Points on this clone: In the same sample, other DNA sequences code for this CDR3. The chain is built from TRBV9 and TRBJ1-3, with D possibly TRBD1 on 6 matching bases. Trimming stripped 0 bases from V and 4 bases from J, with 11 bases between. The germline CDR1 and CDR2 sequences are SGDLS and YYNGEE. CDR3 length: 15 amino acids. The CDR3, as DNA: TGTGCCAGCAGCGTAGTCTCGGGGGCCGGAAACACCATATATTTT. It specifies CASSVVSGAGNTIYF.

The chain couples TRBV5-1 to TRBJ1-1; D gene uncertain. The CDR3 extends over 14 amino acids. V was trimmed by 4 bases and J by 5 bases, leaving 15 bases between them. Germline V gives CDR1 SGHRS, CDR2 YFSETQ. The CDR3 sequence: CASSEYRGSTEAFF. CDR3 nucleotides: TGCGCCAGCAGCGAGTATCGGGGATCTACTGAAGCTTTCTTT.

The V and J genes are TRBV9 and TRBJ2-1, with TRBD2 matching over 13 bases. In germline, CDR1 is SGDLS, CDR2 YYNGEE. V shed 1 base, J shed 6 bases, and the junction held 7 bases outside the gene matches. The CDR3 length is 17 residues. The CDR3 region is CASSVRETSGGRNEQFF. In DNA, the CDR3 is TGTGCCAGCAGCGTAAGGGAGACTAGCGGGGGGCGCAATGAGCAGTTCTTC.

This clone appeared once. The J gene is TRBJ2-2, the V gene TRBV7-2; 9 nucleotides line up with TRBD1. This CDR3 comprises 15 residues. V lost 2 bases, J lost 6 bases, and 4 bases stayed unmatched. Germline CDR1 reads SGHTA; CDR2 reads FQGNSA. The CDR3 coding sequence is TGTGCCAGCAGCTTACTGACAGGGGGGCCCGGGGAGCTGTTTTTT. It codes for CASSLLTGGPGELFF.

This clone was seen a single time. The rearrangement uses TRBV20-1 and TRBJ1-1, with D tentatively TRBD1 (5 bases). Trimming cost V 6 bases and J 10 bases, with 15 bases left between them. Germline CDR1 DFQATT, CDR2 SNEGSKA (reference sequence). The CDR3 totals 11 residues. The DNA for the CDR3 is TGCAGTGCAATGACCCGGAGGGGAGCTTTCTTT. Translated: CSAMTRRGAFF.

The V gene is TRBV6-5, the J gene TRBJ1-5, with a tentative D call TRBD1 (6 bases). In germline, CDR1 is MNHEY, CDR2 SVGAGI. V lost 5 bases and J lost 6, with 17 bases in between. This CDR3 comprises 15 residues. CDR3 in DNA: TGTGCCAGCAGTACGACAGGTATACTAGGTCAGCCCCAGCATTTT. Translating gives CASSTTGILGQPQHF.